These 23 T cell receptor beta chains were sequenced from one sample in a study of B cell selection in AIRE deficiency. Libraries were prepared by immunoSEQ multiplex PCR; TCRdb keeps only in-frame clonotypes and omits some of them. The top ten clones hold 0.2% of a sample with 20,000 to 25,000 clones, 95% to 97% of them seen once. Sorting defined conventional CD4 T cells as CD4+CD127+. The sequencing input was conventional CD4+ T cells sorted from PBMCs. Source of these receptors: a human donor with AIRE deficiency.

This chain links TRBV28 with TRBJ1-2, with 7 bases aligning to TRBD1. The trim removed 7 bases at V and 8 bases at J, leaving 10 bases unmatched. Germline-derived CDR1 and CDR2 are MDHEN and SYDVKM. This CDR3 comprises 13 residues. The CDR3 sequence: CASNNQGEMGYTF. For the CDR3, the DNA is TGTGCCAGCAACAACCAGGGGGAAATGGGCTACACCTTC.

The CDR3 nucleotides read TGTGCCAGCAGTTTGCGGGGCACCATAAACTACGAGCAGTACTTC. Its translation is CASSLRGTINYEQYF. V and J are TRBV28 and TRBJ2-7; a weak D match, TRBD2 (6 bases). This CDR3 comprises 15 residues. Germline-derived CDR1 and CDR2 are MDHEN and SYDVKM. V lost 3 bases to trimming and J lost 3 bases, with 15 bases between them.

The chain is built from TRBV11-2 and TRBJ1-1; possible D gene TRBD1, 5 bases. The CDR3 is made up of 15 amino acids. V was shortened by 2 bases and J by 3 bases, with 13 bases between the two germline ends. Germline V lookup: CDR1 SGHAT, CDR2 FQNNGV. The CDR3 sequence is CASSLYGAPDTEAFF. CDR3 DNA: TGTGCCAGCAGCTTATACGGGGCCCCCGACACTGAAGCTTTCTTT.

The chain employs TRBV6-5 and TRBJ1-5; tentative D call: TRBD1 (5 bases). V gave up 4 bases and J gave up 7 bases, with 8 bases separating them. The V gene's germline CDR1 is MNHEY and CDR2 SVGAGI. CDR3 size: 12 residues. The CDR3 sequence is CASSSGTQPQHF. As DNA, the CDR3 is TGTGCCAGCAGTTCAGGGACCCAGCCCCAGCATTTT.

The V gene is TRBV19, the J gene TRBJ2-5; D possibly corresponds to TRBD1 (8 bases). V dropped 5 bases and J dropped 5 bases, with 18 bases sitting between them. This CDR3 contains 15 residues. Germline V gene sequence: CDR1 LNHDA, CDR2 SQIVND (reference sequence). CDR3 sequence reads: CASSSRTGREETQYF. CDR3 sequence (DNA): TGTGCCAGTAGTTCTAGGACAGGGAGGGAGGAGACCCAGTACTTC.

This clone has just one count. The rearrangement links TRBV7-2 to TRBJ2-3; 8 bases match TRBD2. The ends lost 3 bases at V and 6 bases at J; junction bases unmatched: 8. Germline lookup yields CDR1 SGHTA and CDR2 FQGNSA. This CDR3 is 15 amino acids long. The CDR3 reads CASSFRTGGVDTQYF. CDR3 DNA sequence: TGTGCCAGCAGCTTTCGGACGGGGGGGGTGGATACGCAGTATTTT. Looking up the rest from reference TRBV7-2 and TRBJ2-3 gives the full variable domain: GAGVSQSPSNKVTEKGKDVELRCDPISGHTALYWYRQSLGQGLEFLIYFQGNSAPDKSGLPSDRFSAERTGGSVSTLTIQRTQQEDSAVYLCASSFRTGGVDTQYFGPGTRLTVL.

This clone has a single count. V gene TRBV7-7 combines with J gene TRBJ2-3; no reliable D call. Germline CDR1 and CDR2: SSHAT and FNYEAQ (reference sequence). The V and J ends lost 5 bases and 3 bases respectively, with 18 bases between them. The CDR3 covers 16 residues. This CDR3 is CASSPGLRVGTDTQYF. CDR3 DNA: TGTGCCAGCAGCCCCGGTCTTAGAGTCGGGACAGATACGCAGTATTTT.

This rearrangement joins TRBV14 to TRBJ2-7, with TRBD1 matching 8 bases. V lost 1 base to trimming and J lost 7 bases; unmatched junction nucleotides: 9. CDR3 size: 15 residues. Germline V lookup: CDR1 SGHDN, CDR2 FVKESK. The CDR3 DNA sequence: TGTGCCAGCAGCCAAGTACCAGGGGGCTTTGTTGAGCAGTACTTC. Translation: CASSQVPGGFVEQYF.

The chain has TRBV7-9 and TRBJ2-7, with D perhaps TRBD1 or TRBD2 (5 bases each). V gave up 1 base and J gave up 9 bases, with 19 bases separating them. Germline CDR1 and CDR2: SEHNR and FQNEAQ (reference sequence). The CDR3 contains 15 residues. For the CDR3, the DNA is TGTGCCAGCAGCTTAGGTGACGGAATACGGGACGGGCAGTACTTC. Translated, it gives CASSLGDGIRDGQYF.

The V and J genes are TRBV6-6 and TRBJ2-7; 9 positions agree with TRBD2. J lost 5 bases, V lost 6 bases, and 11 bases had no gene match. Germline assignment: CDR1 MNHNY and CDR2 SVGAGI (reference sequence). The CDR3 has 15 amino acids. CDR3 nucleotide sequence: TGTGCCAGCAGCCGATCTCTTAGCGGGAGCCACGAGCAGTACTTC. This encodes CASSRSLSGSHEQYF.

The chain has TRBV28 and TRBJ2-1; maybe TRBD1 (6 bases). CDR1 MDHEN and CDR2 SYDVKM come from the germline V gene. The CDR3 sequence is 15 residues long. V lost 6 bases and J 1 base, leaving 13 bases between the germline ends. CDR3 nucleotides: TGTGCCAGCAGATCCAGGGGTAATTCCTACAATGAGCAGTTCTTC. Translated, it gives CASRSRGNSYNEQFF.

The J gene is TRBJ2-1, the V gene TRBV25-1; 11 bases line up with TRBD2. J was trimmed by 0 bases and V by 2 bases; bases with no gene match: 3. The CDR3 covers 17 residues. The germline CDR1 and CDR2 sequences are MGHDK and SYGVNS. As DNA, the CDR3 is TGTGCCAGCAGTGAACTAGCGGGAGGTATCTCCTACAATGAGCAGTTCTTC. Protein product: CASSELAGGISYNEQFF.

The chain links TRBV11-2 to TRBJ1-3; 10 positions match TRBD1. This CDR3 comprises 16 residues. Germline V gene lookup returns CDR1 SGHAT and CDR2 FQNNGV. Germline trimming cut 4 bases from V and 2 bases from J; bases unmatched to any gene: 5. This chain's CDR3 is CASSWGQGLPGNTIYF. CDR3 coding DNA: TGTGCCAGCAGCTGGGGACAGGGGTTGCCTGGAAACACCATATATTTT.

The rearrangement uses TRBV19 and TRBJ2-1, with 8 bases lining up with TRBD2. Germline V gives CDR1 LNHDA, CDR2 SQIVND (reference sequence). The CDR3 spans 14 residues. V gave up 6 bases and J gave up 5 bases; unmatched junction bases: 6. CDR3 coding DNA: TGTGCCAGTAGGGTGGGACTAGTCCACAATGAGCAGTTCTTC. Translating gives CASRVGLVHNEQFF.

This chain's CDR3 is CASSVVGTPPDTQYF. CDR3 nucleotides: TGTGCCAGCAGCGTAGTGGGGACTCCCCCAGATACGCAGTATTTT. The V gene is TRBV9, the J gene TRBJ2-3, with D maybe TRBD2 (6 bases). Deletions cut 0 bases from V and 4 bases from J, with 12 bases between. The CDR3 runs 15 residues. Germline V gene lookup returns CDR1 SGDLS and CDR2 YYNGEE.

The rearrangement joins TRBV5-4 to TRBJ1-3; D gene unclear. The CDR3 contains 15 residues. V was clipped by 1 base and J by 0 bases, with 8 bases between them. Looked up from germline, CDR1 is SGHNT and CDR2 is YYREEE (reference sequence). The CDR3 is CASSLTGNSGNTIYF. The CDR3 nucleotides read TGTGCCAGCAGCTTGACGGGGAACTCTGGAAACACCATATATTTT.

V is TRBV7-2 and J is TRBJ2-7, with 11 bases lining up with TRBD1. The length of the CDR3 is 15 residues. CDR1 is SGHTA, CDR2 FQGNSA, per germline. V lost 5 bases, J lost 6 bases, and 9 bases stayed unmatched. CDR3: CASSLGWDRGVEQYF. CDR3 nucleotides: TGTGCCAGCAGCCTAGGTTGGGACAGGGGGGTCGAGCAGTACTTC.

This chain connects TRBV6-6 to TRBJ2-7; maybe TRBD1 (6 bases). In germline, CDR1 is MNHNY, CDR2 SVGAGI (reference sequence). Trimming pared 10 bases from V and 3 bases from J, leaving 16 bases between. CDR3 size: 13 residues. The CDR3 region is CATTRGFGYEQYF. As DNA, the CDR3 is TGTGCCACCACCAGGGGATTCGGCTACGAGCAGTACTTC.

The chain links TRBV28 to TRBJ1-1; D might be TRBD1 (6 bases). The V end was cut by 7 bases, the J end by 7 bases, with 19 bases between. The germline V gene encodes CDR1 MDHEN and CDR2 SYDVKM. The CDR3 is 14 residues long. The CDR3 protein is CASILPAGRGEAFF. Written as DNA, the CDR3 is TGTGCCAGCATCCTCCCAGCGGGCAGGGGTGAAGCTTTCTTT.

The CDR3 sequence: CASSPSRGSYNEQFF. The CDR3 nucleotides are TGTGCCAGCAGTCCCTCCCGCGGCTCCTACAATGAGCAGTTCTTC. The chain carries TRBV6-5 and TRBJ2-1; D uncertain. The ends were cut back, 5 bases at V and 0 bases at J, with 11 bases in the middle. CDR1 is MNHEY, CDR2 SVGAGI, per germline. The length of the CDR3 is 15 residues.

This chain uses TRBV7-3 with TRBJ1-2; a weak D match, TRBD1 (6 bases). With 4 bases removed from V and 2 bases from J, the gap between germline ends came to 20 bases. Per germline, CDR1 SGHTA and CDR2 FQGTGA. The CDR3 has 17 residues. The CDR3 nucleotides read TGTGCCAGCAGCTCTCTCCCCGTCAACAGGGCAAACTATGGCTACACCTTC. Translated, it gives CASSSLPVNRANYGYTF. The full variable domain, its missing parts supplied by reference TRBV7-3 and TRBJ1-2, is GAGVSQTPSNKVTEKGKYVELRCDPISGHTALYWYRQSLGQGPEFLIYFQGTGAADDSGLPNDRFFAVRPEGSVSTLKIQRTERGDSAVYLCASSSLPVNRANYGYTFGSGTRLTVV.

DNA of the CDR3: TGTGCCAGCAGGACAGGGGCCCCGAACACTGAAGCTTTCTTT. Translating it yields CASRTGAPNTEAFF. The chain combines TRBV27 with TRBJ1-1; 8 bases are shared with TRBD1. V shed 6 bases and J 1 base; nucleotides not matched to a gene: 4. The CDR3 contains 14 residues. The germline CDR1 and CDR2 sequences are MNHEY and SMNVEV (reference sequence).

About this clone: A read error may account for a junction end that differs from germline. The rearrangement links TRBV6-4 to TRBJ2-1; 11 nucleotides match TRBD2. This CDR3 is built from 14 residues. Germline assignment: CDR1 MRHNA and CDR2 SNTAGT. CDR3 coding DNA: TGTGCCAGCAGCGAAGCGGGGGTTAGCGGGAGGGTGGTCTTC. Translated: CASSEAGVSGRVVF.